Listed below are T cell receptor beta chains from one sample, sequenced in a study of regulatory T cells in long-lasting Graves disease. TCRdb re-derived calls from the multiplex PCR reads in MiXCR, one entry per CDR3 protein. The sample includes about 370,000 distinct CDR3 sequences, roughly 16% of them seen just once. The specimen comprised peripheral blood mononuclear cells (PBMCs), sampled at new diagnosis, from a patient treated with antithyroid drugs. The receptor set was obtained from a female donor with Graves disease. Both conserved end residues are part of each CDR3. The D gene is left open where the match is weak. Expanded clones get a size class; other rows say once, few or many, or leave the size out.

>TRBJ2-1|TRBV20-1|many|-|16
TGCAGTGCTAGAGCTAGAGCCGGGATCAACTACAATGAGCAGTTCTTC
CSARARAGINYNEQFF
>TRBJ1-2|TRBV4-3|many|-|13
TGCGCCAGCAGCCAAGAGACAGGCTATGGCTACACCTTC
CASSQETGYGYTF
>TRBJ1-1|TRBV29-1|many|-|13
TGCAGCGTCGAAAATCAAGCTAACACTGAAGCTTTCTTT
CSVENQANTEAFF
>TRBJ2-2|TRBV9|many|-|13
TGTGCCAGCAGCGTAGACGGGCAGGGCGAGCTGTTTTTT
CASSVDGQGELFF
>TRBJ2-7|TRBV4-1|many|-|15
TGCGCCAGCAGCCGTGGGTCGGTTAGCTCCTACGAGCAGTACTTC
CASSRGSVSSYEQYF
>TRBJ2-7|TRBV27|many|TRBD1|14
TGTGCCAGCAGTGAAGGACAGGGGTGGTACGAGCAGTACTTC
CASSEGQGWYEQYF
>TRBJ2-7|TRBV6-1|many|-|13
TGTGCCAGCAGACCCGGGACTCTTTACGAGCAGTACTTC
CASRPGTLYEQYF
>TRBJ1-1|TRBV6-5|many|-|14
TGTGCCAGCAGTTACGGGACACTTGACACTGAAGCTTTCTTT
CASSYGTLDTEAFF
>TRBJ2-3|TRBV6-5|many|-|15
TGTGCCAGCAGTTACCGACAGGCTAGCACAGATACGCAGTATTTT
CASSYRQASTDTQYF
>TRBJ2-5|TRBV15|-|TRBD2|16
TGTGCCAGCAGCTTGGGGGGGACTAGCCGGGGGGAGACCCAGTACTTC
CASSLGGTSRGETQYF
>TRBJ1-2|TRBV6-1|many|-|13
TGTGCCAGCCTAGCGGCAGAGAACTATGGCTACACCTTC
CASLAAENYGYTF
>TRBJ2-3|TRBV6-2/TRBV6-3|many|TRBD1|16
TGTGCCAGCAGCGCGGGACAGGGGCCTCTCACAGATACGCAGTATTTT
CASSAGQGPLTDTQYF
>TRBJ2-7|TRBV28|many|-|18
TGTGCCACCACACTAGCCCCCAGGTGGAACGGCTTCTGGTACGAGCAGTACTTC
CATTLAPRWNGFWYEQYF
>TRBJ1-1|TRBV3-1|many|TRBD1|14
TGTGCCAGCGGGGACAGGGCGACGAACACTGAAGCTTTCTTT
CASGDRATNTEAFF
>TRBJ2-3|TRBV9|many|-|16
TGTGCCAGCAGCGTAGCGGTAGCGGTCAACACAGATACGCAGTATTTT
CASSVAVAVNTDTQYF
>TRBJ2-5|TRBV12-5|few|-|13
TGTGCTAGTGGTTCCCCTGGGCAAGAGACCCAGTACTTC
CASGSPGQETQYF
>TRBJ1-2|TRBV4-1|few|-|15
TGCGCCAGCAGCCAAGACCCGTACCCTGACTATGGCTACACCTTC
CASSQDPYPDYGYTF
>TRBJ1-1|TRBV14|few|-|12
TGTGCCAGCAGCCAAATTCGACCCGAAGCTTTCTTT
CASSQIRPEAFF
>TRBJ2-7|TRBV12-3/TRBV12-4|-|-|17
TGTGCCAGCAGTTTAGCGTCAGGGCAGGGGTACTCCTACGAGCAGTACTTC
CASSLASGQGYSYEQYF
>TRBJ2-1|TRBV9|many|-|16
TGTGCCAGCAGCGCTTGGACGGACCGGTTGTACAATGAGCAGTTCTTC
CASSAWTDRLYNEQFF
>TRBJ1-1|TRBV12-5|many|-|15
TGTGCTAGTGGTTTGGGTATTGGGGGGAACACTGAAGCTTTCTTT
CASGLGIGGNTEAFF
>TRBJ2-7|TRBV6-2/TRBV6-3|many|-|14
TGTGCCAGCAGTGACGGCGGACTCCCCTACGAGCAGTACTTC
CASSDGGLPYEQYF
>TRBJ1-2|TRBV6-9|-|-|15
TGTGCCAGCAGTTACTCTCTATGGGGGGGGAATGGCTACACCTTC
CASSYSLWGGNGYTF
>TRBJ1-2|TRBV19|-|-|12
TGTGCCAGTAGGACAGCTCTGGTGGGCTACACCTTC
CASRTALVGYTF
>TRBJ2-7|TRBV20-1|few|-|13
TGCAGTGCTAGTAGAGCCGGACTCTACGAGCAGTACTTC
CSASRAGLYEQYF
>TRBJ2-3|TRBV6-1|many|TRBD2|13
TGTGCCACCACGACTAGCGGGTCAGATACGCAGTATTTT
CATTTSGSDTQYF
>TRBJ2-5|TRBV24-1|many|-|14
TGTGCCACCAGTGATTCGACAGTTGGGGAGACCCAGTACTTC
CATSDSTVGETQYF
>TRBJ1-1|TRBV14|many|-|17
TGTGCCAGCAGCCAAGGCAGGGGAGAATGGCGTAACACTGAAGCTTTCTTT
CASSQGRGEWRNTEAFF
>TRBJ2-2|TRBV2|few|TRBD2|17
TGTGCCAGCAGTTCGACTAGCGGGAGTTGGGGAACCGGGGAGCTGTTTTTT
CASSSTSGSWGTGELFF
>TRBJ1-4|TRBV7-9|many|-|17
TGTGCCAGCAGCTCCACAGGTTATGGGTCGGTGAATGAAAAACTGTTTTTT
CASSSTGYGSVNEKLFF
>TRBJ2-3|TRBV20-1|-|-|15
TGCAGTACTCAAAGATCTTCGTCCCCTACAGATACGCAGTATTTT
CSTQRSSSPTDTQYF
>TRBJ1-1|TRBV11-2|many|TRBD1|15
TGTGCCAGCAGCGCCGGGACAGGGGGGTTTGGTGAAGCTTTCTTT
CASSAGTGGFGEAFF
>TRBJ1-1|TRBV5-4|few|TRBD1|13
TGTGCCAGCAGGACGGACAGGGTCTCCACAGCTTTCTTT
CASRTDRVSTAFF
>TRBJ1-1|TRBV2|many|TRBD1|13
TGTGCCAGCAGGCTAGGGGGCAGCACGGAAGCTTTCTTT
CASRLGGSTEAFF
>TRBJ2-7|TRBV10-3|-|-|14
TGTGCCATCAGTGAATGGGCCAGATCCTACGAGCAGTACTTC
CAISEWARSYEQYF
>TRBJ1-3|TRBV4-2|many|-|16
TGTGCCAGCAGCCAAGTCGAGAGGAACTCTGGAAACACCATATATTTT
CASSQVERNSGNTIYF
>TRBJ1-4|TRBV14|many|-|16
TGTGCCAGCAGCCAAGTTGGTTCTGCAACTAATGAAAAACTGTTTTTT
CASSQVGSATNEKLFF
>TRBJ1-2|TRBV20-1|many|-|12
TGCAGTGCTAGCTCGTCGAATGGGGGCTACACCTTC
CSASSSNGGYTF
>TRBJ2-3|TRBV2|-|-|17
TGTGCCAGCAGTGATAGTGTTTTCCGTGAGGGCACAGATACGCAGTATTTT
CASSDSVFREGTDTQYF
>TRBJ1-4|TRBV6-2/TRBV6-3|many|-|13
TGTGCTGCCTCGAGGGCAACTAATGAAAAACTGTTTTTT
CAASRATNEKLFF
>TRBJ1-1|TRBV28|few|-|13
TGTGCCAGCACGTACGGAGGGAACACTGAAGCTTTCTTT
CASTYGGNTEAFF
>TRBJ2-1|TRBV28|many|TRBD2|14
TGTGCCAGCAGCCCGATAGCGGGAGCTCTTGAGCAGTTCTTC
CASSPIAGALEQFF
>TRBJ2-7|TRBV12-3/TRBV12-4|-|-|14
TGTGCCAGCAGTCCCGCCCGTGACTCCTACGAGCAGTACTTC
CASSPARDSYEQYF
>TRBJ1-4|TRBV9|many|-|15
TGTGCCAGCAGCGTAGTTTCGGGGAGGGACGAAAAACTGTTTTTT
CASSVVSGRDEKLFF
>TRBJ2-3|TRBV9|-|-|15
TGTGCCAGCAGCGTAGGGGGGGCCACTCCCGATACGCAGTATTTT
CASSVGGATPDTQYF
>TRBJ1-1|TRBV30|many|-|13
TGTGCCTGGGCGTTACAGGGGAACACTGAAGCTTTCTTT
CAWALQGNTEAFF